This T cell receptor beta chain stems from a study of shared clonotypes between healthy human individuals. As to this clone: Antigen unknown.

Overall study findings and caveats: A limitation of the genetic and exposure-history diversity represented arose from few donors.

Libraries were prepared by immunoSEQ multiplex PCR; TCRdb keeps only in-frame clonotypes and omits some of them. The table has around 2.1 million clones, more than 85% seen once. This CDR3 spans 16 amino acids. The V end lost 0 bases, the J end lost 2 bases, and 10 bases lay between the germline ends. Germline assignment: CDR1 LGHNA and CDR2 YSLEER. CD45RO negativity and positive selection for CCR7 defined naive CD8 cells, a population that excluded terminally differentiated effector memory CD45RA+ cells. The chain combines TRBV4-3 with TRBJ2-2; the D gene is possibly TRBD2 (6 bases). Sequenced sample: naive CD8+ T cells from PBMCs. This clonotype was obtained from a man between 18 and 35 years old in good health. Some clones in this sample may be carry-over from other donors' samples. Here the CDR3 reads CASSQDSSANTGELFF. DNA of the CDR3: TGCGCCAGCAGCCAAGATTCTAGCGCCAACACCGGGGAGCTGTTTTTT.